This T cell receptor (beta chain) was documented in a study of blood T cell repertoires in COVID-19. Deletions cut 6 bases from V and 6 bases from J, with 12 bases between. CDR1 is SNHLY, CDR2 FYNNEI, per germline. The CDR3 runs to 14 residues. Original methodology: Estimation of nucleated cell counts relied on the amplification of reference gene primers. The repertoire was sequenced with immunoSEQ multiplex PCR; TCRdb's copy has only in-frame clones and lacks some. The V and J calls and the clone size are those of that table, but D and trimming were determined from the DNA. The sample lists roughly 200,000 clones; about 91% were seen once.

The source material was peripheral blood. This receptor was obtained from a woman in her 30s with acute or convalescent COVID-19. This rearrangement joins TRBV2 to TRBJ1-6, with a weak D call TRBD1 (5 bases). CDR3 residues: CASSDTGGNSPLHF. In nucleotides, the CDR3 is TGTGCCAGCAGCGACACCGGGGGTAATTCACCCCTCCACTTT. Full variable domain (rest looked up from reference TRBV2 and TRBJ1-6): EPEVTQTPSHQVTQMGQEVILRCVPISNHLYFYWYRQILGQKVEFLVSFYNNEISEKSEIFDDQFSVERPDGSNFTLKIRSTKLEDSAMYFCASSDTGGNSPLHFGNGTRLTVT.